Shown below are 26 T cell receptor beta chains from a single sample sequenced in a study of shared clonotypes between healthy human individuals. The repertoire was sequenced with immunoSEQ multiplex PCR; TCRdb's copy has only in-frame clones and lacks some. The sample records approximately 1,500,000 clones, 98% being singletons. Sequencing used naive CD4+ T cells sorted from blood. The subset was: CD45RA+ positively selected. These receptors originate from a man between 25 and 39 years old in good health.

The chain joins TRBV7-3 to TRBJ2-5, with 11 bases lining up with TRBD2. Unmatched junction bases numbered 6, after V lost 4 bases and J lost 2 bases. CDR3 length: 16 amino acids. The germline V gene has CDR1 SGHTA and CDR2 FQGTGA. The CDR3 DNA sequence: TGTGCCAGCAGCTCAAACCGACTAGCGGGACAAGAGACCCAGTACTTC. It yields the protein CASSSNRLAGQETQYF.

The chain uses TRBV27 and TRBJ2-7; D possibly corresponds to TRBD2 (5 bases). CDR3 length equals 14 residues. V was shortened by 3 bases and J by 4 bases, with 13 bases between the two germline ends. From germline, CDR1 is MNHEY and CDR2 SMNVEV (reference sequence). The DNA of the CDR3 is TGTGCCAGCAGTTTGGCTCGGAGAGGGTACGAGCAGTACTTC. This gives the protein CASSLARRGYEQYF.

DNA for the CDR3: TGTGCCAGCATAGGCAGCGGGGGCACTGAAGCTTTCTTT. Translated: CASIGSGGTEAFF. The V and J genes are TRBV28 and TRBJ1-1; possible D gene TRBD1, 5 bases. The CDR3 is made up of 13 amino acids. The V gene's germline CDR1 is MDHEN and CDR2 SYDVKM. V lost 7 bases and J lost 4, with 13 bases in between.

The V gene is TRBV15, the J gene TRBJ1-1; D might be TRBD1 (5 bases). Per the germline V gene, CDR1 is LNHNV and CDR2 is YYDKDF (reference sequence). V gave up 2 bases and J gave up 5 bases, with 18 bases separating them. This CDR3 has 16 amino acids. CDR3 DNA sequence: TGTGCCACCAGCAGAACCCTCCCCGGGGGGGGTACTGAAGCTTTCTTT. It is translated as CATSRTLPGGGTEAFF.

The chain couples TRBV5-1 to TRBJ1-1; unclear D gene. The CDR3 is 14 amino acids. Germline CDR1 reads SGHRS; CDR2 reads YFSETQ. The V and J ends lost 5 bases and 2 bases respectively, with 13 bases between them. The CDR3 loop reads CASRDTILNTEAFF. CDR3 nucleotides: TGCGCCAGCAGAGATACGATCCTTAACACTGAAGCTTTCTTT.

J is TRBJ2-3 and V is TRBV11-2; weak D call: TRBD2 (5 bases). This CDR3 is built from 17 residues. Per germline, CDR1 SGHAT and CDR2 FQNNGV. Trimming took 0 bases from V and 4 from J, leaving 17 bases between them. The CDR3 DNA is TGTGCCAGCAGCTTAGATCTAGAGGGTCGTCCCCCAGATACGCAGTATTTT. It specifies CASSLDLEGRPPDTQYF.

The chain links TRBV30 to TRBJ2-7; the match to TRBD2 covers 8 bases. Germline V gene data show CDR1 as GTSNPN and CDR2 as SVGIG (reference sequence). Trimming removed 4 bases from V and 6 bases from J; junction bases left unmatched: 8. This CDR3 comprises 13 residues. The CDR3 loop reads CAWIAGMESEQYF. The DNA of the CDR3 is TGTGCCTGGATAGCGGGAATGGAGTCCGAGCAGTACTTC. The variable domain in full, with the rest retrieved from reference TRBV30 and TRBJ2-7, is SQTIHQWPATLVQPVGSPLSLECTVEGTSNPNLYWYRQAAGRGLQLLFYSVGIGQISSEVPQNLSASRPQDRQFILSSKKLLLSDSGFYLCAWIAGMESEQYFGPGTRLTVT.

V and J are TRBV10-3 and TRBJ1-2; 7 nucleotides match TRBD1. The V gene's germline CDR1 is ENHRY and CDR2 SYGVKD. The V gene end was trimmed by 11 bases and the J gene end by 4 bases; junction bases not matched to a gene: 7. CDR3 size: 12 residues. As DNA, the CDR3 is TGTGCCGCCGGACAGGACGCCTATGGCTACACCTTC. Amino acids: CAAGQDAYGYTF.

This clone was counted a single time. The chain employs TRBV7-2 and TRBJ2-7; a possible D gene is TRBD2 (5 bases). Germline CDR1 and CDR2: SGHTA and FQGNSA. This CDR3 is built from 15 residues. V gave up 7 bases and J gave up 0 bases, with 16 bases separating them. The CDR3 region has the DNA TGTGCCAGCACACGCGACCCGGGAAGCTCCTACGAGCAGTACTTC. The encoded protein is CASTRDPGSSYEQYF.

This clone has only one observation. DNA of the CDR3: TGCGCCAGCAGCTCACCCGGGGGTCTCCAAGAGACCCAGTACTTC. Protein: CASSSPGGLQETQYF. This rearrangement joins TRBV5-1 to TRBJ2-5, with a weak D call TRBD2 (6 bases). CDR1 and CDR2 from the germline V gene are SGHRS and YFSETQ. Trimming took 3 bases from V and 1 from J, leaving 13 bases between them. The CDR3 consists of 15 residues.

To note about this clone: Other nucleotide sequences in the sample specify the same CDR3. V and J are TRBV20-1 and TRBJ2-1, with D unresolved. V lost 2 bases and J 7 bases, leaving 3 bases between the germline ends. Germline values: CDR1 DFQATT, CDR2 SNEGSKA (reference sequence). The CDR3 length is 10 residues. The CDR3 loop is CSARQNEQFF. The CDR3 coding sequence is TGCAGTGCTAGACAGAATGAGCAGTTCTTC.

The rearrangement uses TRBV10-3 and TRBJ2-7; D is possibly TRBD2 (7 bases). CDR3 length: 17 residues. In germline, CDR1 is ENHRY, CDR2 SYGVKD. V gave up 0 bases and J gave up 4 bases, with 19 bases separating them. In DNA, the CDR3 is TGTGCCATCAGTGAGTCGAGTTTTTTCGGGGGGCCATACGAGCAGTACTTC. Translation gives CAISESSFFGGPYEQYF.

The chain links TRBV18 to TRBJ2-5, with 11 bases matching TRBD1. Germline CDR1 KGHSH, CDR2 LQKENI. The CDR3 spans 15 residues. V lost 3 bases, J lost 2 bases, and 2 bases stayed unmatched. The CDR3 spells CASSPGQGAQETQYF. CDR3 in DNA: TGTGCCAGCTCACCTGGACAGGGGGCGCAAGAGACCCAGTACTTC.

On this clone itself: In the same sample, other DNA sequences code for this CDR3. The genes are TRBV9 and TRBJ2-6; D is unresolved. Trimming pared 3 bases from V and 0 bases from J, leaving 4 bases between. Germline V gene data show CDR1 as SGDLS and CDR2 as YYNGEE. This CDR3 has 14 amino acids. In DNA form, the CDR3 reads TGTGCCAGCAGCGCCTACTCTGGGGCCAACGTCCTGACTTTC. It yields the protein CASSAYSGANVLTF.

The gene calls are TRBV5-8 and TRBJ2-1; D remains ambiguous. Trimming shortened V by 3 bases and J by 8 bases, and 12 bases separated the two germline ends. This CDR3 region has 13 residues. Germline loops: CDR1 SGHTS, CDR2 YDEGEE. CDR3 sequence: CASSSGVGHEQFF. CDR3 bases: TGTGCCAGCAGCTCCGGAGTCGGGCATGAGCAGTTCTTC.

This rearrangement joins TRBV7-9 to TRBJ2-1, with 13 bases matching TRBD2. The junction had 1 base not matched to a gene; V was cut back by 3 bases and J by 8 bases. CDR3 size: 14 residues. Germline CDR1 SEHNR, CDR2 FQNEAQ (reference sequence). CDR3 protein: CASSFGTSGDEQFF. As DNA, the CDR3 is TGTGCCAGCAGCTTCGGGACTAGCGGGGATGAGCAGTTCTTC. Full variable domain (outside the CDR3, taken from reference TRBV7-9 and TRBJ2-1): DTGVSQNPRHKITKRGQNVTFRCDPISEHNRLYWYRQTLGQGPEFLTYFQNEAQLEKSRLLSDRFSAERPKGSFSTLEIQRTEQGDSAMYLCASSFGTSGDEQFFGPGTRLTVL.

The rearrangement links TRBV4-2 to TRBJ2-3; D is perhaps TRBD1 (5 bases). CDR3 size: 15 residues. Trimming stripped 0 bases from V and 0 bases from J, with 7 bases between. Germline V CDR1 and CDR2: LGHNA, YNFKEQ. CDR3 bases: TGTGCCAGCAGCCAAGATTACAGGAGCACAGATACGCAGTATTTT. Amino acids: CASSQDYRSTDTQYF.

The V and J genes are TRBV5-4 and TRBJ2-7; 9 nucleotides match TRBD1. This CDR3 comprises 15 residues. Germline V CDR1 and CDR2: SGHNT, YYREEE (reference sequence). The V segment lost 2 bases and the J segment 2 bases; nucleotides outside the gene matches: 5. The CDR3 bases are TGTGCCAGCAGCTTCGGGACAGGGCTAACCTACGAGCAGTACTTC. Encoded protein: CASSFGTGLTYEQYF. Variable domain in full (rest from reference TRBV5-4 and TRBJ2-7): ETGVTQSPTHLIKTRGQQVTLRCSSQSGHNTVSWYQQALGQGPQFIFQYYREEENGRGNFPPRFSGLQFPNYSSELNVNALELDDSALYLCASSFGTGLTYEQYFGPGTRLTVT.

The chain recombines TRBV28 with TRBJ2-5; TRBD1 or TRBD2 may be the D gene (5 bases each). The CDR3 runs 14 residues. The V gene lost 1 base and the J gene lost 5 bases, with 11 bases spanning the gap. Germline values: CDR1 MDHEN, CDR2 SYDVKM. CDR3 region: CASSLLGPRETQYF. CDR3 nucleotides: TGTGCCAGCAGTTTATTGGGACCGCGGGAGACCCAGTACTTC.

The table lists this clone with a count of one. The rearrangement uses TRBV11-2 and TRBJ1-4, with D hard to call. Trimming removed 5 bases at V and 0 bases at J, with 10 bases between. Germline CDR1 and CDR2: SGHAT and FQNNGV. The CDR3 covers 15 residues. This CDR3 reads CASSPVWTTNEKLFF. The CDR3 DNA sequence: TGTGCCAGCAGCCCCGTTTGGACAACTAATGAAAAACTGTTTTTT.

CDR3 residues: CASSAGSSAEQYF. CDR3 in DNA: TGTGCCAGCAGCGCCGGGAGCAGTGCCGAGCAGTACTTC. The V gene is TRBV28, the J gene TRBJ2-7; possibly TRBD2 for D (6 bases). The ends were cut back, 6 bases at V and 6 bases at J, with 15 bases in the middle. CDR1 and CDR2 (germline): MDHEN, SYDVKM. This CDR3 comprises 13 residues. Full variable domain (missing parts from reference TRBV28 and TRBJ2-7): DVKVTQSSRYLVKRTGEKVFLECVQDMDHENMFWYRQDPGLGLRLIYFSYDVKMKEKGDIPEGYSVSREKKERFSLILESASTNQTSMYLCASSAGSSAEQYFGPGTRLTVT.

The CDR3 protein is CASSYRGYEINEQFF. CDR3 DNA sequence: TGTGCCAGCAGTTATAGGGGGTATGAGATCAATGAGCAGTTCTTC. V and J are TRBV7-2 and TRBJ2-1, with a weak D call TRBD1 (6 bases). V lost 6 bases, J lost 6 bases, and 18 bases lay in between. The CDR3 has 15 amino acids. Germline V gene sequence: CDR1 SGHTA, CDR2 FQGNSA.

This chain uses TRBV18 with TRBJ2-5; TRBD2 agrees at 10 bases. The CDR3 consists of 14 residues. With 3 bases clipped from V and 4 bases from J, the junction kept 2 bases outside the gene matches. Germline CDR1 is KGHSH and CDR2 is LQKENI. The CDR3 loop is CASSPLAGGETQYF. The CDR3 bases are TGTGCCAGCTCACCGTTAGCGGGAGGAGAGACCCAGTACTTC.

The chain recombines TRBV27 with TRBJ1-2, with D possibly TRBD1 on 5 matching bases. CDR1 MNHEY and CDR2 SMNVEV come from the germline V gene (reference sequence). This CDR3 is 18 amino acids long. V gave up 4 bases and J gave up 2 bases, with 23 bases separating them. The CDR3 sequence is CASSSKLNFGTPNYGYTF. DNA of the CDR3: TGTGCCAGCAGTTCTAAGCTTAACTTCGGGACGCCAAACTATGGCTACACCTTC.

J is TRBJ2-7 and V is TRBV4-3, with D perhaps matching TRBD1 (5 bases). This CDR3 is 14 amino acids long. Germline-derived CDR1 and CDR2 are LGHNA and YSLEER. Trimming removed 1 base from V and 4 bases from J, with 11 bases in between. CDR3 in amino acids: CASSQGLGVYEQYF. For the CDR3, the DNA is TGCGCCAGCAGCCAAGGCCTAGGGGTATACGAGCAGTACTTC.

CDR3 nucleotides: TGCGCCAGCAGCCGAAACCGGGACGGGAATCAGCCCCAGCATTTT. It specifies CASSRNRDGNQPQHF. This chain links TRBV4-1 with TRBJ1-5, with TRBD1 as a possible D gene (5 bases). The V gene's germline CDR1 is MGHRA and CDR2 YSYEKL. This CDR3 is built from 15 residues. V was trimmed by 4 bases and J by 4 bases, leaving 14 bases between them.